There are a few counts of the clone carrying this TCR beta chain. Its cognate antigen is unknown. Libraries were prepared by immunoSEQ multiplex PCR; TCRdb keeps only in-frame clonotypes and omits some of them. This sample has 150,000 or so clones; 70% to 90% occur once, and the top ten carry about 4.3%. There are 14 residues in the CDR3. Trimming removed 3 bases at V and 4 bases at J, with 10 bases between. Per the germline V gene, CDR1 is LNHDA and CDR2 is SQIVND (reference sequence). These data are taken from a study of lymphopenia after photon versus proton radiotherapy. Notes on the study in general: Authors raise, but do not show, better survival with proton therapy. Larger post-nadir TCR diversity loss correlated inversely with survival in deceased patients.

Sample: peripheral blood, taken from a patient treated with photon-based radiotherapy. The J gene is TRBJ2-1, the V gene TRBV19, with D tentatively TRBD2 (6 bases). This TCR derives from a man aged 50 to 60 with gastric cancer. The CDR3 sequence: CASSITGAYNEQFF. The CDR3 DNA sequence: TGTGCCAGTAGTATTACGGGAGCATACAATGAGCAGTTCTTC.